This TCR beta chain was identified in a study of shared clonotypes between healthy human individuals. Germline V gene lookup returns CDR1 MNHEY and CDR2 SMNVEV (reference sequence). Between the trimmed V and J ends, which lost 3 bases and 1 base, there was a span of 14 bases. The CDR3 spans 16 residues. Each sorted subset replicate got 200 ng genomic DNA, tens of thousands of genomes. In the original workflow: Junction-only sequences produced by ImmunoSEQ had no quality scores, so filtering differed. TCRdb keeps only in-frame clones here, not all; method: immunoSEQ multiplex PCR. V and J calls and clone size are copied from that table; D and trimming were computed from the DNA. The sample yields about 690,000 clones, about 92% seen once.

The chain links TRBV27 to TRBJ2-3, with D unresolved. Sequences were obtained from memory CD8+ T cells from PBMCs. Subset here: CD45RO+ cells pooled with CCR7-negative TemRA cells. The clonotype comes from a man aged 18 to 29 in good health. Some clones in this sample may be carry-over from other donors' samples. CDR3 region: CASSFIGWAGTDTQYF. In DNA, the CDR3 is TGTGCCAGCAGTTTTATCGGTTGGGCAGGCACAGATACGCAGTATTTT.